Listed below are T cell receptor beta chains from one sample, sequenced in a study of blood T cells in healthy people across ages. MiXCR was run by TCRdb on the 5' RACE reads, yielding one entry per CDR3 protein. Seen here are approximately 800,000 distinct CDR3 sequences, roughly 50% observed once, and the top ten hold about two fifths. Sample: blood. Receptors were obtained from an elderly man in good health. Each CDR3 is given with its conserved first and last residue. Each record gives: J gene, V gene, clone size, D gene, CDR3 DNA, CDR3 protein. The D gene is left open where the match is weak. Clone size is not always given. Where it is, it says once, few, many or a class for expanded clones.

J: TRBJ2-7
V: TRBV5-1
size: .
D: .
DNA: TGCGCCAGCAGCCCCGGACGGGCTGGGGTCGCGATGATGGACGAGCAGTACTTC
CDR3: CASSPGRAGVAMMDEQYF

J: TRBJ2-7
V: TRBV20-1
size: .
D: TRBD1
DNA: TGCAGTGCAGGGACAGGGAACTCCTACGAGCAGTACTTC
CDR3: CSAGTGNSYEQYF

J: TRBJ1-5
V: TRBV9
size: .
D: TRBD1
DNA: TGTGCCAGCAGCGCCGAGAGCCGGGACAGCGGTCATCAGCCCCAGCATTTT
CDR3: CASSAESRDSGHQPQHF

J: TRBJ2-7
V: TRBV12-3/TRBV12-4
size: .
D: TRBD1
DNA: TGTGCCAGCAGTTCCCCGGGACAGGGAATCCACGAGCAGTACTTC
CDR3: CASSSPGQGIHEQYF

J: TRBJ2-2
V: TRBV5-1
size: .
D: TRBD2
DNA: TGCGCCAGCACGTTAGCGGGAGAGAACACCGGGGAGCTGTTTTTT
CDR3: CASTLAGENTGELFF

J: TRBJ1-2
V: TRBV6-1
size: .
D: .
DNA: TGTGCCAGCAGTGAATTAGTTCAGAGCGGCTACACCTTC
CDR3: CASSELVQSGYTF

J: TRBJ1-2
V: TRBV4-1
size: .
D: .
DNA: TGCGCCAGCAGCCAAGTCCCAGGCGGAGGCGACTACACCTTC
CDR3: CASSQVPGGGDYTF

J: TRBJ2-7
V: TRBV7-2
size: once
D: TRBD2
DNA: TGTGCCAGCGCCGGGAGGGCGGGAGGATCCTACGAGCAGTACTTC
CDR3: CASAGRAGGSYEQYF

J: TRBJ2-6
V: TRBV6-2/TRBV6-3
size: .
D: .
DNA: TGTGCCAGCAGTTATTGGCAGGGGAGCTCTGGGGCCAACGTCCTGACTTTC
CDR3: CASSYWQGSSGANVLTF

J: TRBJ2-1
V: TRBV27
size: .
D: TRBD1
DNA: TGTGCCAGCTCCCGGACAGGGGGCTCGGGCGGGAGGGGAACCAATGAGCAGTTCTTC
CDR3: CASSRTGGSGGRGTNEQFF

J: TRBJ2-3
V: TRBV6-5
size: few
D: TRBD2
DNA: TGTGCCAGCAGTTACTCGATCCCTAGCGGGAGTACGAGGGATACGCAGTATTTT
CDR3: CASSYSIPSGSTRDTQYF

J: TRBJ2-1
V: TRBV3-1
size: .
D: .
DNA: TGTGCCAGCAGCCAAACGACCAGTGAGCAGTTCTTC
CDR3: CASSQTTSEQFF

J: TRBJ2-1
V: TRBV21-1
size: .
D: .
DNA: TGTGCCAGCAGCCGGCGACGGGATTACAATGAGCAGTTCTTC
CDR3: CASSRRRDYNEQFF

J: TRBJ2-1
V: TRBV7-2
size: few
D: .
DNA: TGTGCCAGCAGCTTAGAGATGGGTAAAGATGAGCAGTTCTTC
CDR3: CASSLEMGKDEQFF

J: TRBJ1-2
V: TRBV12-3/TRBV12-4
size: .
D: .
DNA: TGTGCCAGCAGTTTGGCGGGAAGTGTTAACTATGGCTACACCTTC
CDR3: CASSLAGSVNYGYTF

J: TRBJ1-5
V: TRBV6-1
size: few
D: .
DNA: TGTGCCAGCAGTCCAAGGGGTAGCAATCAGCCCCAGCATTTT
CDR3: CASSPRGSNQPQHF

J: TRBJ2-7
V: TRBV5-1
size: few
D: TRBD2
DNA: TGCGCCAGCAGCGCGAACCCTAGCGGGAGGTCTCCCGAGCAGTACTTC
CDR3: CASSANPSGRSPEQYF

J: TRBJ2-7
V: TRBV9
size: few
D: TRBD2
DNA: TGTGCCAGCAGCAAAAGCGGTAGCGGGAACTACGAGCAGTACTTC
CDR3: CASSKSGSGNYEQYF

J: TRBJ2-7
V: TRBV28
size: .
D: TRBD2
DNA: TGTGCCAGCAGTTTACCCCGGACTAGCGGGAGGATGTTGGCCTACGAGCAGTACTTC
CDR3: CASSLPRTSGRMLAYEQYF

J: TRBJ2-1
V: TRBV4-1
size: .
D: .
DNA: TGCGCCAGCGCCCAGTGGGACTCCTACAATGAGCAGTTCTTC
CDR3: CASAQWDSYNEQFF

J: TRBJ2-1
V: TRBV24-1
size: once
D: TRBD1
DNA: TGTGCCACCAGTGACATTGACAGGGTCTTCAATGAGCAGTTCTTC
CDR3: CATSDIDRVFNEQFF

J: TRBJ2-4
V: TRBV4-1
size: .
D: .
DNA: TGCGCCAGCAGCCAAGATATAAGGCAGGGGATTAACAATGAGCAGTACTTC
CDR3: CASSQDIRQGINNEQYF

J: TRBJ1-2
V: TRBV27
size: .
D: .
DNA: TGTGCCAGCAGTCAAATATCCCCGGGGCAGGGCCCGCTCGGCTACACCTTC
CDR3: CASSQISPGQGPLGYTF

J: TRBJ2-3
V: TRBV25-1
size: .
D: TRBD1
DNA: TGTGCCAGCAGAAAGGGGACAGGGGGTCTCACAGATACGCAGTATTTT
CDR3: CASRKGTGGLTDTQYF